These T cell receptor beta chains were read from a single sample in a study of T cell responses to AZD1222 COVID-19 vaccine. Produced via immunoSEQ multiplex PCR; TCRdb's table is partial and in-frame only. Of under 200,000 clones in the sample, about nine tenths were seen once. The sample in question was peripheral blood, obtained on day 0 of MenACWY control vaccination. Receptors were obtained from an adult in good health. The CDR3 runs from the conserved cysteine through the conserved F or W. The D gene is left open where the match is weak. Rows may omit the clone size; those that give it use once, few, many or a size class.

TRBD1,TRBJ1-1,NA,TRBV7-3,14,TGTGCCAGCAGCTTAGCCTCAGGGGGCACTGAAGCTTTCTTT,CASSLASGGTEAFF
TRBD1,TRBJ1-2,NA,TRBV6-5,14,TGTGCCAGCGGGCTCTCTACAGGGGCCTATGGCTACACCTTC,CASGLSTGAYGYTF
NA,TRBJ2-6,NA,TRBV7-3,14,TGTGCCAGCAAGGCAGGCTCTGGGGCCAACGTCCTGACTTTC,CASKAGSGANVLTF
NA,TRBJ2-3,NA,TRBV14,13,TGTGCCAGCAGCCAAGTCGTGGTGGGGACGCAGTATTTT,CASSQVVVGTQYF
TRBD1,TRBJ1-5,NA,TRBV27,14,TGTGCCAGCAGTCCACAGGGGGTCCTTGGGCCCCAGCATTTT,CASSPQGVLGPQHF
NA,TRBJ2-5,NA,TRBV18,13,TGTGCCAGCTCAACTCACGAGAGGGAGACCCAGTACTTC,CASSTHERETQYF
NA,TRBJ1-2,NA,TRBV5-5,13,TGTGCCAGCAGCTTGACAGGTGATTATGGCTACACCTTC,CASSLTGDYGYTF
NA,TRBJ2-3,NA,TRBV9,13,TGTGCCAGCAGCGTAGATGGCACAGATACGCAGTATTTT,CASSVDGTDTQYF
NA,TRBJ1-4,NA,TRBV7-8,14,TGTGCCAGCAGCTTAGCCGAGATTAATGAAAAACTGTTTTTT,CASSLAEINEKLFF
TRBD1,TRBJ2-1,NA,TRBV6-5,15,TGTGCCAGCAGCCAGTTGACCAGCGACAGGGGTGAGCAGTTCTTC,CASSQLTSDRGEQFF
TRBD2,TRBJ2-2,NA,TRBV7-8,17,TGTGCCAGCAGCCCCCGGACTAGCGGGAGGGCCGCCGGGGAGCTGTTTTTT,CASSPRTSGRAAGELFF
TRBD2,TRBJ2-3,NA,TRBV5-4,18,TGTGCCAGCAGCCAAGGACTAGCGGGAGGTTACAGCACAGATACGCAGTATTTT,CASSQGLAGGYSTDTQYF
NA,TRBJ2-2,once,TRBV2,16,TGTGCCAGCAGTGTTGGAGCAGGGGCCAACACCGGGGAGCTGTTTTTT,CASSVGAGANTGELFF
NA,TRBJ1-1,NA,TRBV30,16,TGTGCCTGGAGACGGACACGGGGATTAATGAACACTGAAGCTTTCTTT,CAWRRTRGLMNTEAFF
TRBD1,TRBJ2-5,NA,TRBV28,15,TGTGCCAGCAGTTGGAACAGGGGGCGGCAAGAGACCCAGTACTTC,CASSWNRGRQETQYF
NA,TRBJ1-5,NA,TRBV13,13,TGTGCCAGCAGCTTAGGGACAAATCAGCCCCAGCATTTT,CASSLGTNQPQHF
TRBD2,TRBJ2-1,NA,TRBV4-2,16,TGTGCCAGCAGTCGCTCGGGCGGGGGGATCGACAATGAGCAGTTCTTC,CASSRSGGGIDNEQFF